This is a list of T cell receptor beta chains from one sample in a study of glioma-infiltrating T cells. From the multiplex PCR reads, TCRdb called clonotypes with MiXCR, one entry per CDR3 protein. The table lists approximately 89,000 distinct CDR3 sequences, about 23% of them singletons. The sequencing sample was made of glioma tissue, nonneoplastic brain tissue, or PBMCs (not recorded which). These receptors originate from a human donor with low-grade glioma or glioblastoma, undergoing nonglioma brain surgery, or in good health (not recorded which). CDR3s include the opening cysteine and the closing phenylalanine or tryptophan. A D gene is named only where the DNA matches it firmly.

TRBJ2-7 | TRBV14 | - | CASSHQFNEQYF
TRBJ1-3 | TRBV4-1 | - | CASSQGMASGNTIYF
TRBJ2-6 | TRBV28 | TRBD1 | CASRQQGAGANVLTF
TRBJ1-2 | TRBV14 | - | CASSLQNYGYTF
TRBJ2-7 | TRBV14 | - | CASSHFTGNEQYF
TRBJ2-3 | TRBV12-3/TRBV12-4 | - | CASSVYGDTDTQYF
TRBJ2-5 | TRBV2 | TRBD2 | CASSRRGVETQYF
TRBJ2-1 | TRBV20-1 | - | CSAPDYSGGPNEQFF
TRBJ2-7 | TRBV11-2 | TRBD1 | CASSHDRGQSYEQYF
TRBJ1-3 | TRBV18 | - | CASSPPGRSAGNTIYF
TRBJ2-6 | TRBV29-1 | - | CSVEGAGANVLTF
TRBJ1-1 | TRBV25-1 | - | CASTQTGRSEAFF
TRBJ2-1 | TRBV10-3 | TRBD1 | CAIGGQGKNEQFF
TRBJ2-5 | TRBV3-1 | TRBD1 | CASSQADRGRETQYF
TRBJ2-3 | TRBV3-1 | - | CASSQILGFTTQYF
TRBJ2-2 | TRBV4-2 | - | CASSQVHRGGGAGELFF
TRBJ1-2 | TRBV29-1 | - | CSVHPAATNYGYTF
TRBJ2-7 | TRBV2 | - | CASSLVIYEQYF
TRBJ2-3 | TRBV6-2/TRBV6-3 | TRBD2 | CASSKPGLSYTQYF
TRBJ2-1 | TRBV27 | - | CASSYRESNEQFF
TRBJ2-1 | TRBV7-2 | TRBD2 | CASSLAGGYNEQFF
TRBJ2-1 | TRBV14 | - | CASSQDSGLGGYNEQFF
TRBJ2-7 | TRBV2 | - | CASSETLSDEQYF
TRBJ1-1 | TRBV29-1 | - | CSVERLGQAPPGAFF
TRBJ2-3 | TRBV3-1 | - | CASSQMNRATDTQYF
TRBJ2-7 | TRBV5-1 | TRBD1 | CASSLDGTDSYEQYF
TRBJ2-7 | TRBV6-1 | - | CASSEARGSIEQYF
TRBJ2-7 | TRBV6-1 | TRBD1 | CASSSPTGFDEQYF
TRBJ1-1 | TRBV3-1 | - | CASSPHRTVNTEAFF
TRBJ2-1 | TRBV6-2/TRBV6-3 | TRBD2 | CASSFSSGGSYNEQFF
TRBJ2-7 | TRBV15 | - | CATSSDGTPYEQYF
TRBJ2-5 | TRBV3-1 | TRBD2 | CASSQALAGGLQETQYF
TRBJ2-7 | TRBV20-1 | - | CSARDSGYEQYF
TRBJ1-1 | TRBV2 | TRBD1 | CARGTGGFKAFF
TRBJ1-1 | TRBV7-9 | - | CASSLGASAVPEAFF
TRBJ2-5 | TRBV20-1 | TRBD1 | CSADGTVGETQYF
TRBJ1-2 | TRBV20-1 | - | CSARVGGYYGYTF
TRBJ1-1 | TRBV6-1 | - | CASSLHRVNTEAFF
TRBJ1-6 | TRBV12-3/TRBV12-4 | - | CASGADRANGSPLHF
TRBJ2-1 | TRBV27 | TRBD2 | CASSFRGGNYNEQFF
TRBJ2-7 | TRBV6-1 | TRBD2 | CASRDLAGGPSYEQYF
TRBJ1-5 | TRBV2 | - | CASSSDTQPQHF
TRBJ1-5 | TRBV3-1 | - | CASSQDPGPQPQHF
TRBJ2-3 | TRBV20-1 | - | CSATYNLHPDTQYF
TRBJ2-3 | TRBV12-3/TRBV12-4 | - | CASSLGPGDTQYF
TRBJ2-7 | TRBV19 | TRBD1 | CAKIGQGSYEQYF
TRBJ2-3 | TRBV10-2 | - | CASSDPGVPGTQYF
TRBJ1-1 | TRBV5-1 | - | CASSLGTDNTEAFF
TRBJ2-5 | TRBV29-1 | - | CSAGTGTKETQYF
TRBJ2-3 | TRBV24-1 | - | CATSEAGTDEQYF
TRBJ2-2 | TRBV6-1 | TRBD2 | CASSPASGTGELFF
TRBJ2-5 | TRBV6-1 | TRBD1 | CASSPRTGGRETQYF
TRBJ1-2 | TRBV12-5 | - | CASGFQDLTYGYTF
TRBJ2-1 | TRBV12-3/TRBV12-4 | - | CASRSRRFGQFF
TRBJ2-7 | TRBV15 | - | CATSRDRFDYEQYF
TRBJ2-1 | TRBV19 | - | CASSIAQAGKYNEQFF
TRBJ1-3 | TRBV2 | - | CASSRGLPQYSGNTIYF
TRBJ2-3 | TRBV7-2 | TRBD2 | CASSILLAGDTDTQYF
TRBJ1-2 | TRBV3-1 | - | CASSPNTYGGYTF
TRBJ2-5 | TRBV7-2 | TRBD1 | CASSRGTGVSETQYF